The TCR beta chain described here comes from a study of blood T cell repertoires in COVID-19. Study in general: COVID-19 samples collected from the United States, Italy and Spain covered acute and convalescent phases. T cells, B-cell-depleted T cells, or PBMCs provided the cDNA or gDNA that served as material.

In the study's own analysis: Amplification with reference gene primers provided the estimates of nucleated cell counts. The assay was immunoSEQ multiplex PCR, and TCRdb's table has in-frame clones only and misses some. V and J calls and clone size are those listed in that table; D and trimming were worked out from the DNA. There are fewer than 110,000 clones in the sample; around nine tenths occur only once, and around 1.3% lies in the top ten. V was shortened by 7 bases and J by 0 bases, with 22 bases between the two germline ends. Germline V lookup: CDR1 MDHEN, CDR2 SYDVKM. This CDR3 has 18 amino acids.

The V call is TRBV28, the J call TRBJ1-3; tentatively, D is TRBD1 (5 bases). The sample consisted of peripheral blood. The TCR comes from a woman aged 25 to 45 with acute or convalescent COVID-19. Written as DNA, the CDR3 is TGTGCCAGCACCCCCTCGGTCGACAGTGAATACTCTGGAAACACCATATATTTT. Protein product: CASTPSVDSEYSGNTIYF.